This T cell receptor (beta chain) is from a study of shared T cell receptors in the human thymus. The CDR3 is 15 amino acids. V gave up 1 base and J gave up 4 bases; unmatched junction bases: 6. From germline, CDR1 is SEHNR and CDR2 FQNEAQ (reference sequence). The protocol was immunoSEQ multiplex PCR, while the TCRdb copy is restricted to in-frame clones and leaves out a portion. The sample yields over 650,000 clones, around 87% seen once. Separately, the same data were catalogued under a study of human thymus T cells. As that study records: Corrective surgery for congenital heart defects was being performed on the healthy Finnish infants who served as donors. Corrective heart surgery yielded the resections from which the thymus tissue came. It looked as if thymic and blood repertoires used V and J genes in a biased way.

The sample comprised thymocytes. This sequence was found in a boy under three years old with a congenital heart defect. The rearrangement uses TRBV7-9 and TRBJ2-7; 8 nucleotides agree with TRBD1. This CDR3 reads CASSLGTGHWYEQYF. Here the CDR3 DNA reads TGTGCCAGCAGCTTAGGGACAGGGCATTGGTACGAGCAGTACTTC. The full variable domain, with the rest looked up from reference TRBV7-9 and TRBJ2-7, is DTGVSQNPRHKITKRGQNVTFRCDPISEHNRLYWYRQTLGQGPEFLTYFQNEAQLEKSRLLSDRFSAERPKGSFSTLEIQRTEQGDSAMYLCASSLGTGHWYEQYFGPGTRLTVT.